The next 29 T cell receptor beta chains were all read from a single sample in a study of CD8 T cells in Susac syndrome (dated by TCRdb to about 2019). The method behind the library was the immunoSEQ multiplex PCR assay. RNA was extracted using the RNeasy kit, and about 0.5 to 1 ug of the RNA was reverse transcribed with random hexamers. TCRdb took the public reads, trimmed them with fastp at Q25, ran MiXCR for clone calling and kept in-frame beta chains. For every CDR3 protein sequence, its rows merge into one entry that carries the most common genes and DNA. Recorded for this sample are about 400,000 distinct CDR3 sequences; roughly 85% of them occurred a single time. The ten biggest clones cover about 0.12% of the sample. Sequenced sample: CD8+ T cells from PBMCs. The receptor set was obtained from a human donor with multiple sclerosis.

V and J are TRBV11-2 and TRBJ2-7, with 7 bases identical to TRBD1. The CDR3 loop spans 16 amino acids. The germline CDR1 and CDR2 sequences are SGHAT and FQNNGV. Trimming took 5 bases from V and 6 from J; bases not matched to a gene: 16. The CDR3 DNA sequence: TGTGCCAGCAGCCCATCCTCCCTCGGGACAGAGGCCGAGCAGTACTTC. Protein product: CASSPSSLGTEAEQYF.

The V and J genes are TRBV3-1 and TRBJ1-1; D is undetermined. The CDR3 spans 12 residues. V gave up 1 base and J gave up 4 bases, with 4 bases separating them. Germline CDR1 LGHDT, CDR2 YNNKEL (reference sequence). The CDR3 DNA reads TGTGCCAGCAGCCAAGGGACCACTGAAGCTTTCTTT. As protein: CASSQGTTEAFF.

This clonotype was observed a few times. The J gene is TRBJ1-1, the V gene TRBV6-5; 7 positions agree with TRBD1. The CDR3 extends over 15 amino acids. Germline-derived CDR1 and CDR2 are MNHEY and SVGAGI. The V and J ends lost 0 bases and 1 base, in that order; junction bases with no gene match: 2. CDR3 in amino acids: CASSYSRTGNTEAFF. The CDR3 DNA reads as TGTGCCAGCAGTTACTCTAGGACAGGGAACACTGAAGCTTTCTTT.

This clonotype came up a few times. This rearrangement joins TRBV7-9 to TRBJ2-7; tentative D call: TRBD2 (6 bases). V lost 0 bases and J lost 11, with 11 bases in between. Germline V gives CDR1 SEHNR, CDR2 FQNEAQ (reference sequence). This CDR3 is built from 12 residues. The CDR3 loop reads CASSLAGREEYF. The CDR3 DNA follows: TGTGCCAGCAGCTTAGCGGGAAGGGAGGAGTACTTC.

This clonotype was found once. This chain joins TRBV4-1 and TRBJ2-4; TRBD1 matches at 8 bases. The CDR3 totals 16 residues. Germline trimming cut 4 bases from V and 8 bases from J; bases unmatched to any gene: 13. CDR1 is MGHRA, CDR2 YSYEKL, per germline. CDR3 nucleotide sequence: TGCGCCAGCAGCCCCTCGGGACAGGCTAGGGGGGACATTCAGTACTTC. It yields the protein CASSPSGQARGDIQYF.

The chain combines TRBV27 with TRBJ1-2; D gene unclear. Germline V gene lookup returns CDR1 MNHEY and CDR2 SMNVEV (reference sequence). The V end lost 1 base, the J end lost 1 base, and 10 bases lay between the germline ends. The CDR3 has 15 residues. CDR3 region: CASSLYIGNNYGYTF. CDR3 DNA sequence: TGTGCCAGCAGTTTATACATTGGGAATAACTATGGCTACACCTTC.

This chain links TRBV11-2 with TRBJ2-5; TRBD2 matches 15 bases. Trimming at V came to 5 bases and at J to 5 bases, leaving 6 bases not matched to a gene. Germline values: CDR1 SGHAT, CDR2 FQNNGV. CDR3 size: 16 residues. The CDR3: CASSPGLAGGHETQYF. As DNA, the CDR3 is TGTGCCAGCAGCCCGGGACTAGCGGGGGGCCACGAGACCCAGTACTTC.

This chain links TRBV7-9 with TRBJ2-3; D uncertain. Between the trimmed V and J ends, which lost 4 bases and 0 bases, there was a span of 11 bases. The CDR3 is made up of 15 amino acids. Germline lookup yields CDR1 SEHNR and CDR2 FQNEAQ (reference sequence). CDR3 DNA sequence: TGTGCCAGCAGCTCCTTATTGAACAGCACAGATACGCAGTATTTT. It is translated as CASSSLLNSTDTQYF.

The rearrangement uses TRBV7-9 and TRBJ2-2; tentative D call: TRBD2 (6 bases). Germline CDR1 is SEHNR and CDR2 is FQNEAQ (reference sequence). The germline V and J ends were trimmed by 1 base and 6 bases, with 18 bases remaining between them. The CDR3 sequence is 17 residues long. As DNA, the CDR3 is TGTGCCAGCAGCTTAGAATTGGCCGGGAGAAAGGCCGGGGAGCTGTTTTTT. Translation: CASSLELAGRKAGELFF.

A single count supports this clonotype. The genes are TRBV5-5 and TRBJ2-5; D not resolved. Trimming stripped 6 bases from V and 4 bases from J, with 22 bases between. This CDR3 spans 16 amino acids. CDR1 is SGHKS, CDR2 YYEKEE, per germline (reference sequence). CDR3 nucleotide sequence: TGTGCCAGCACCCTCCCAGGTTCCCCGGACGGAGAGACCCAGTACTTC. Translation gives CASTLPGSPDGETQYF. Filled out from reference TRBV5-5 and TRBJ2-5, the complete variable domain reads DAGVTQSPTHLIKTRGQQVTLRCSPISGHKSVSWYQQVLGQGPQFIFQYYEKEERGRGNFPDRFSARQFPNYSSELNVNALLLGDSALYLCASTLPGSPDGETQYFGPGTRLLVL.

This chain joins TRBV5-1 and TRBJ2-5; D call uncertain. Between the trimmed V and J ends, which lost 0 bases and 1 base, there was a span of 10 bases. CDR3 size: 15 residues. CDR1 SGHRS and CDR2 YFSETQ come from the germline V gene. CDR3 coding DNA: TGCGCCAGCAGCTTGGACGGAAAAAGCCAAGAGACCCAGTACTTC. Encoded protein: CASSLDGKSQETQYF. The whole variable domain, remainder taken from reference TRBV5-1 and TRBJ2-5, is KAGVTQTPRYLIKTRGQQVTLSCSPISGHRSVSWYQQTPGQGLQFLFEYFSETQRNKGNFPGRFSGRQFSNSRSEMNVSTLELGDSALYLCASSLDGKSQETQYFGPGTRLLVL.

This clonotype appeared once. The V and J genes are TRBV4-1 and TRBJ2-3; the D gene is possibly TRBD2 (5 bases). This CDR3 spans 16 amino acids. V was shortened by 0 bases and J by 2 bases, with 12 bases between the two germline ends. CDR1 MGHRA and CDR2 YSYEKL come from the germline V gene. This CDR3 reads CASSQDYEGSTDTQYF. CDR3 in DNA: TGCGCCAGCAGCCAAGATTATGAGGGATCCACAGATACGCAGTATTTT.

This chain connects TRBV6-5 to TRBJ1-1; D uncertain. Germline lookup yields CDR1 MNHEY and CDR2 SVGAGI. CDR3 size: 12 residues. V was trimmed by 7 bases and J by 2 bases, leaving 8 bases between them. CDR3 in amino acids: CASTNRNTEAFF. The DNA for the CDR3 is TGTGCCAGCACAAACAGAAACACTGAAGCTTTCTTT.

The CDR3 loop is CSARAGLADLSYNEQFF. The CDR3 DNA sequence: TGCAGTGCTAGAGCTGGACTAGCCGATCTCTCCTACAATGAGCAGTTCTTC. The chain links TRBV20-1 to TRBJ2-1, with TRBD2 identical over 8 bases. The germline CDR1 and CDR2 sequences are DFQATT and SNEGSKA (reference sequence). There are 17 residues in the CDR3. The trim removed 1 base at V and 0 bases at J, leaving 8 bases unmatched.

The V and J genes are TRBV3-1 and TRBJ1-1; possibly TRBD1 for D (5 bases). Per the germline V gene, CDR1 is LGHDT and CDR2 is YNNKEL (reference sequence). This CDR3 comprises 15 residues. Between the trimmed V and J ends, which lost 2 bases and 4 bases, there was a span of 14 bases. The CDR3 coding sequence is TGTGCCAGCAGCCAATACAGGTTCGAGGTCACTGAAGCTTTCTTT. It translates to CASSQYRFEVTEAFF.

J is TRBJ2-2 and V is TRBV6-2 or TRBV6-3; D tentatively reads TRBD1 or TRBD2 (5 bases each). CDR3 length: 16 residues. The ends were cut back, 0 bases at V and 3 bases at J, with 11 bases in the middle. Germline CDR1 MNHEY, CDR2 SVGEGT. The CDR3 region is CASSYSRDPYTGELFF. CDR3 nucleotide sequence: TGTGCCAGCAGTTACTCGAGGGACCCATACACCGGGGAGCTGTTTTTT.

The chain uses TRBV30 and TRBJ2-1, with D uncertain. The CDR3 sequence is 12 residues long. V lost 0 bases and J 9 bases, leaving 9 bases between the germline ends. From germline, CDR1 is GTSNPN and CDR2 SVGIG (reference sequence). CDR3: CAWSVLMGEQFF. The CDR3 DNA reads as TGTGCCTGGAGTGTACTGATGGGTGAGCAGTTCTTC.

This chain joins TRBV28 and TRBJ1-6; TRBD1 agrees at 9 bases. CDR3 length: 15 residues. V dropped 1 base and J dropped 14; count of bases not matched to a gene: 9. Germline values: CDR1 MDHEN, CDR2 SYDVKM. The DNA of the CDR3 is TGTGCCAGCAGTTTATTGGGACAGGGTGATGGGGCCCTCCACTTT. Amino acids: CASSLLGQGDGALHF.

This sequence joins TRBV3-1 and TRBJ2-2, with a tentative D call TRBD1 (5 bases). The CDR3 spans 15 residues. Germline CDR1 LGHDT, CDR2 YNNKEL (reference sequence). Trimming took 5 bases from V and 1 from J, leaving 11 bases between them. The CDR3 nucleotides are TGTGCCAGCAGCTCAACAACAGGGAACACCGGGGAGCTGTTTTTT. Its protein product is CASSSTTGNTGELFF.

This clonotype occurred a few times. The CDR3 protein is CASSQEWWGAGNEKLFF. The CDR3 DNA sequence: TGTGCCAGCAGCCAAGAGTGGTGGGGGGCTGGTAATGAAAAACTGTTTTTT. The rearrangement uses TRBV5-4 and TRBJ1-4, with D perhaps matching TRBD1 (6 bases). Between the trimmed V and J ends, which lost 4 bases and 4 bases, there was a span of 20 bases. The CDR3 covers 17 residues. The V gene's germline CDR1 is SGHNT and CDR2 YYREEE (reference sequence).

V usage is TRBV4-1 and J usage is TRBJ2-2; 7 bases fit TRBD2. The CDR3 contains 19 residues. Germline V gene lookup returns CDR1 MGHRA and CDR2 YSYEKL. With 0 bases clipped from V and 1 base from J, the junction kept 11 bases outside the gene matches. The CDR3 region is CASSQEARGSGLNTGELFF. As DNA, the CDR3 is TGCGCCAGCAGCCAAGAGGCCCGGGGTAGCGGGTTGAACACCGGGGAGCTGTTTTTT.

The chain recombines TRBV5-1 with TRBJ1-1, with D tentatively TRBD1 (5 bases). The length of the CDR3 is 16 residues. V shed 1 base and J shed 1 base, with 14 bases lying between them. CDR1 SGHRS and CDR2 YFSETQ come from the germline V gene. CDR3 sequence: CASSLLPQGGNTEAFF. In DNA form, the CDR3 reads TGCGCCAGCAGCTTGTTGCCCCAGGGAGGGAACACTGAAGCTTTCTTT. Variable domain in full (rest from reference TRBV5-1 and TRBJ1-1): KAGVTQTPRYLIKTRGQQVTLSCSPISGHRSVSWYQQTPGQGLQFLFEYFSETQRNKGNFPGRFSGRQFSNSRSEMNVSTLELGDSALYLCASSLLPQGGNTEAFFGQGTRLTVV.

The V call is TRBV10-3, the J call TRBJ2-7; D unclear. The CDR3 sequence is 12 residues long. V lost 1 base and J 3 bases, leaving 4 bases between the germline ends. CDR1 is ENHRY, CDR2 SYGVKD, per germline. The CDR3 nucleotides read TGTGCCATCAGTGAGTGGATCTACGAGCAGTACTTC. Protein sequence: CAISEWIYEQYF.

V usage is TRBV29-1 and J usage is TRBJ2-2; D unclear. The CDR3 length is 12 residues. Deletions cut 4 bases from V and 6 bases from J, with 9 bases between. CDR1 SQVTM and CDR2 ANQGSEA come from the germline V gene. The CDR3 loop reads CSVAEAPGELFF. CDR3 sequence (DNA): TGCAGCGTTGCAGAGGCCCCCGGGGAGCTGTTTTTT.

This chain joins TRBV7-9 and TRBJ2-5; 12 bases align to TRBD1. There are 15 residues in the CDR3. Germline V CDR1 and CDR2: SEHNR, FQNEAQ (reference sequence). V shed 4 bases, J shed 7 bases, and the junction held 7 bases outside the gene matches. The CDR3 reads CASSSGTGGRRTQYF. CDR3 DNA sequence: TGTGCCAGCAGCTCCGGGACAGGGGGCCGGAGGACCCAGTACTTC. The full variable domain, its missing parts supplied by reference TRBV7-9 and TRBJ2-5, is DTGVSQNPRHKITKRGQNVTFRCDPISEHNRLYWYRQTLGQGPEFLTYFQNEAQLEKSRLLSDRFSAERPKGSFSTLEIQRTEQGDSAMYLCASSSGTGGRRTQYFGPGTRLLVL.

This clonotype was counted once. This chain links TRBV15 with TRBJ1-5; D is unclear. Germline V gives CDR1 LNHNV, CDR2 YYDKDF (reference sequence). The V end lost 1 base, the J end lost 6 bases, and 7 bases lay between the germline ends. The CDR3 is made up of 13 amino acids. Written as DNA, the CDR3 is TGTGCCACCAGCAGAGTAATGGCTCAGCCCCAGCATTTT. This encodes CATSRVMAQPQHF.

The V call is TRBV5-5, the J call TRBJ2-7, with D perhaps matching TRBD1 (8 bases). This CDR3 spans 14 amino acids. Germline V lookup: CDR1 SGHKS, CDR2 YYEKEE (reference sequence). V dropped 5 bases and J dropped 3 bases, with 15 bases sitting between them. The CDR3: CASRTGEGLYEQYF. CDR3 coding DNA: TGTGCCAGCAGGACAGGGGAGGGCCTCTACGAGCAGTACTTC. Together with reference TRBV5-5 and TRBJ2-7, the CDR3 gives the full variable domain: DAGVTQSPTHLIKTRGQQVTLRCSPISGHKSVSWYQQVLGQGPQFIFQYYEKEERGRGNFPDRFSARQFPNYSSELNVNALLLGDSALYLCASRTGEGLYEQYFGPGTRLTVT.

The rearrangement uses TRBV11-2 and TRBJ2-5; D gene unclear. Germline lookup yields CDR1 SGHAT and CDR2 FQNNGV. The germline V and J ends were trimmed by 5 bases and 4 bases, with 14 bases remaining between them. This CDR3 has 14 residues. The CDR3: CASSPSGWGETQYF. The CDR3 nucleotides read TGTGCCAGCAGCCCTTCTGGGTGGGGAGAGACCCAGTACTTC.

V usage is TRBV6-1 and J usage is TRBJ1-2; 9 bases line up with TRBD1. The CDR3 totals 12 residues. The junction had 5 bases not matched to a gene; V was cut back by 9 bases and J by 6 bases. Germline V CDR1 and CDR2: MNHNS, SASEGT. CDR3 sequence (DNA): TGTGCCAGTCAGGACAGGGGCGATGGCTACACCTTC. It is translated as CASQDRGDGYTF.